What follows are 12 T cell receptor beta chains derived from one specimen sequenced in a study of chemoradiotherapy in HPV16-positive cancers. Assay used: immunoSEQ multiplex PCR; TCRdb lists only in-frame clones, some missing. The table lists 9,000 to 15,000 clones, 75% of them singletons. Sampling was conducted from a patient who underwent chemoradiotherapy. These receptors all come from a human donor with HPV-associated anogenital cancer.

This clone was recorded once. The chain uses TRBV6-1 and TRBJ1-5; tentatively, D is TRBD1 (5 bases). This CDR3 has 14 amino acids. V lost 2 bases to trimming and J lost 5 bases, with 10 bases between them. CDR1 is MNHNS, CDR2 SASEGT, per germline. The CDR3, as DNA: TGTGCCAGCAGTGAATCCGGGACTCATCAGCCCCAGCATTTT. Translating gives CASSESGTHQPQHF.

This chain connects TRBV5-6 to TRBJ2-7; D not certain. Germline V gives CDR1 SGHDT, CDR2 YYEEEE. The CDR3 spans 11 residues. V gave up 2 bases and J gave up 3 bases, with 3 bases separating them. CDR3 sequence: CASSFNYEQYF. CDR3 bases: TGTGCCAGCAGCTTTAACTACGAGCAGTACTTC.

The V gene is TRBV7-2, the J gene TRBJ1-2, with 7 bases that match TRBD1. The CDR3 extends over 13 amino acids. CDR1 is SGHTA and CDR2 is FQGNSA in the germline V gene. Trimming removed 0 bases from V and 7 bases from J; junction bases left unmatched: 2. CDR3 region: CASSLAQGSGYTF. CDR3 DNA sequence: TGTGCCAGCAGCTTAGCACAGGGGAGTGGCTACACCTTC.

In DNA form, the CDR3 reads TGTGCCAGCAGCTCCCCGCCTAGCGACCAAGAGACCCAGTACTTC. It translates to CASSSPPSDQETQYF. V and J are TRBV7-6 and TRBJ2-5; possibly TRBD2 for D (6 bases). Germline CDR1 SGHVS, CDR2 FNYEAQ. Trimming stripped 4 bases from V and 0 bases from J, with 12 bases between. The CDR3 is 15 residues long. Full variable domain (rest looked up from reference TRBV7-6 and TRBJ2-5): GAGVSQSPRYKVTKRGQDVALRCDPISGHVSLYWYRQALGQGPEFLTYFNYEAQQDKSGLPNDRFSAERPEGSISTLTIQRTEQRDSAMYRCASSSPPSDQETQYFGPGTRLLVL.

V gene TRBV9 combines with J gene TRBJ2-3; 8 bases are shared with TRBD1. In germline, CDR1 is SGDLS, CDR2 YYNGEE. CDR3 size: 15 residues. The trim removed 2 bases at V and 3 bases at J, leaving 5 bases unmatched. Written as DNA, the CDR3 is TGTGCCAGCAGCGTCAGGGGGCTGAGAACAGATACGCAGTATTTT. It is translated as CASSVRGLRTDTQYF. Complete variable domain (other parts from reference TRBV9 and TRBJ2-3): DSGVTQTPKHLITATGQRVTLRCSPRSGDLSVYWYQQSLDQGLQFLIQYYNGEERAKGNILERFSAQQFPDLHSELNLSSLELGDSALYFCASSVRGLRTDTQYFGPGTRLTVL.

The J gene is TRBJ2-3, the V gene TRBV28, with TRBD2 matching 11 bases. Germline CDR1 MDHEN, CDR2 SYDVKM. The CDR3 spans 21 residues. V lost 6 bases and J lost 3; bases outside the gene matches: 23. In nucleotides, the CDR3 is TGTGCCAGCAGAGACCACTGGGGACTAGCGGAACAACCCGAGGAGACAGATACGCAGTATTTT. Its translation is CASRDHWGLAEQPEETDTQYF.

This rearrangement joins TRBV6-6 to TRBJ2-2, with D perhaps matching TRBD2 (5 bases). V was pared by 0 bases and J by 3 bases, with 5 bases between. CDR1 is MNHNY, CDR2 SVGAGI, per germline (reference sequence). The CDR3 contains 14 residues. The CDR3 sequence is CASSYSSDTGELFF. The CDR3 DNA follows: TGTGCCAGCAGTTACTCTAGCGACACCGGGGAGCTGTTTTTT.

The V gene is TRBV4-3, the J gene TRBJ2-1; D uncertain. The CDR3 is 15 residues long. Germline CDR1 reads LGHNA; CDR2 reads YSLEER. Trimming removed 0 bases at V and 3 bases at J, with 9 bases between. CDR3 in amino acids: CASSQDPRGYNEQFF. In DNA, the CDR3 is TGCGCCAGCAGCCAAGATCCCCGCGGCTACAATGAGCAGTTCTTC.

V and J are TRBV11-2 and TRBJ2-1; TRBD1 matches 12 bases. Per the germline V gene, CDR1 is SGHAT and CDR2 is FQNNGV. The CDR3 runs to 16 residues. The ends lost 3 bases at V and 8 bases at J; junction bases unmatched: 8. This chain's CDR3 is CASSFTRGQGADEQFF. The CDR3, as DNA: TGTGCCAGCAGCTTTACTAGGGGACAGGGGGCAGATGAGCAGTTCTTC.

The chain carries TRBV19 and TRBJ1-2; a possible D gene is TRBD1 (5 bases). CDR3 length: 13 residues. Germline CDR1 LNHDA, CDR2 SQIVND (reference sequence). V was shortened by 6 bases and J by 2 bases, with 10 bases between the two germline ends. The CDR3 loop reads CASRWGENYGYTF. The CDR3 DNA sequence: TGTGCCAGTAGGTGGGGCGAGAACTATGGCTACACCTTC.

In its sample, this clone is medium-sized (0.01 to 0.1%). The genes are TRBV5-1 and TRBJ2-1, with 7 bases fitting TRBD2. The CDR3 loop spans 16 amino acids. Germline V lookup: CDR1 SGHRS, CDR2 YFSETQ. V was clipped by 0 bases and J by 6 bases; unmatched bases: 9. The CDR3 DNA reads TGCGCCAGCAGCTTGGTGGGCGAGGGAGGGGCCAATGAGCAGTTCTTC. Translating it yields CASSLVGEGGANEQFF.

V gene TRBV11-3 combines with J gene TRBJ2-1; possibly TRBD2 for D (5 bases). Germline loops: CDR1 SGHNT, CDR2 YENEEA. The CDR3 covers 14 residues. V shed 5 bases and J shed 10 bases, with 18 bases lying between them. CDR3 in DNA: TGTGCCAGCAGCCCATCCCTTAGGACGGGAGAGCAGTTCTTC. Its protein product is CASSPSLRTGEQFF.